These T cell receptor beta chains were read from a single sample in a study of OX40 agonist ivuxolimab in advanced cancers. The table came from immunoSEQ multiplex PCR; TCRdb's copy has only in-frame clones and leaves some out. The data contain 65,000 to 70,000 clones, about nine tenths of them singletons. Sequences were derived from CD4+ or CD8+ T cells sorted from blood, sampled in a trial of the OX40 agonist ivuxolimab. All receptors derive from an adult with an advanced solid tumor such as melanoma, head and neck, liver or kidney cancer. Each CDR3 is given with its conserved first and last residue. Each record gives: clone size, D gene, V gene, J gene, CDR3 DNA, CDR3 protein. D genes are given only for firm matches. The listing skips clone size in some rows; elsewhere it reads once, few, many or a size class.

once	TRBD1	TRBV7-9	TRBJ2-5	TGTGCCAGCAGCCCACCCGGGACAGGGGGTTTGAAGACCCAGTACTTC	CASSPPGTGGLKTQYF
NA	NA	TRBV6-5	TRBJ1-3	TGTGCCAGCAGTTACTCGGGATCTGGAAACACCATATATTTT	CASSYSGSGNTIYF
once	NA	TRBV7-2	TRBJ2-3	TGTGCCAGCAGTAAGACGGCAGATACGCAGTATTTT	CASSKTADTQYF
NA	NA	TRBV18	TRBJ1-3	TGTGCCAGCTCACCTATAGCCCCTGGAAACACCATATATTTT	CASSPIAPGNTIYF
NA	TRBD2	TRBV2	TRBJ2-1	TGTGCCAGCAGTATAGGACTAGCGTATGAGCAGTTCTTC	CASSIGLAYEQFF
NA	TRBD2	TRBV7-8	TRBJ2-1	TGTGCCAGCAGCGGACGGGGGGATTTTCGCGGGGAGCAGTTCTTC	CASSGRGDFRGEQFF
NA	NA	TRBV6-5	TRBJ2-7	TGTGCCATCAGTCGGGACCGTTCAGTCTACGAGCAGTACTTC	CAISRDRSVYEQYF
NA	NA	TRBV6-1	TRBJ2-3	TGTGCCAGCAAGTTGACAGAGAGCACAGATACGCAGTATTTT	CASKLTESTDTQYF
NA	NA	TRBV28	TRBJ1-1	TGTGCCAGCAGCCAAGGTAAGGGAGAAGCTTTCTTT	CASSQGKGEAFF
NA	TRBD2	TRBV6-1	TRBJ2-1	TGTGCCAGCAGTGCTCTCCCCCGCGGGAGGGCCTACAATGAGCAGTTCTTC	CASSALPRGRAYNEQFF
NA	TRBD2	TRBV5-1	TRBJ2-1	TGCGCCAGCGGACTAGCGGGGGGCAATGAGCAGTTCTTC	CASGLAGGNEQFF
NA	NA	TRBV10-3	TRBJ1-1	TGTGCCATCAGTGAGGAGGGAAACTCTGAAGCTTTCTTT	CAISEEGNSEAFF
NA	TRBD1	TRBV6-5	TRBJ2-7	TGTGCCAGCAGTCTCCGGGACAGGGCCTACGAGCAGTACTTC	CASSLRDRAYEQYF
NA	NA	TRBV2	TRBJ2-3	TGTGCCAGCAGCCCGGGACTGGCTAGCACAGATACGCAGTATTTT	CASSPGLASTDTQYF
NA	TRBD1	TRBV7-9	TRBJ2-2	TGTGCCAGCAGCATTACAGGGGCCGCGTCCGGGGAGCTGTTTTTT	CASSITGAASGELFF
once	NA	TRBV7-9	TRBJ1-2	TGTGCCAGCAGCTTAGAGGGACGGAGGGGGAACTATGGCTACACCTTC	CASSLEGRRGNYGYTF
NA	NA	TRBV28	TRBJ2-7	TGTGCCAGCAGTTCCTTGGACGGTTCCTACGAGCAGTACTTC	CASSSLDGSYEQYF
NA	TRBD1	TRBV19	TRBJ2-7	TGTGCCAGTAGTAAGCAGGGGGCTCCCTACGAGCAGTACTTC	CASSKQGAPYEQYF
NA	NA	TRBV28	TRBJ2-1	TGTGCCAGCAGCGGGGCATCCTACAATGAGCAGTTCTTC	CASSGASYNEQFF
NA	NA	TRBV5-1	TRBJ2-1	TGCGCCAGCAGCTTGGAAGGCAATGAGCAGTTCTTC	CASSLEGNEQFF
NA	TRBD2	TRBV5-6	TRBJ2-7	TGTGCCAGCAGCTTGGTTAGCGGGAGGTACGAGCAGTACTTC	CASSLVSGRYEQYF
NA	NA	TRBV5-1	TRBJ2-2	TGCGCCAGCAGCCTACGACAGGGAGGAGAGACCGGGGAGCTGTTTTTT	CASSLRQGGETGELFF
NA	NA	TRBV2	TRBJ1-1	TGTGCCAGCAGTACTTACAGGGAAGGGACTGAAGCTTTCTTT	CASSTYREGTEAFF
NA	TRBD1	TRBV7-9	TRBJ2-7	TGTGCCAGCAGCCAGGGACAGACAGACGAGCAGTACTTC	CASSQGQTDEQYF
NA	NA	TRBV5-1	TRBJ2-1	TGCGCCAGCAGCTTGCTAGCTAGCAACGAGCAGTTCTTC	CASSLLASNEQFF
few	TRBD1	TRBV10-3	TRBJ1-1	TGTGCCATCAACGGACAGGAGAACACTGAAGCTTTCTTT	CAINGQENTEAFF
NA	NA	TRBV7-3	TRBJ2-1	TGTGCCAGCAGTTACAGCTCCTACAATGAGCAGTTCTTC	CASSYSSYNEQFF
NA	TRBD2	TRBV6-4	TRBJ2-1	TGTGCCAGCAGTGAGTGGGCGGGGGGCCACAATGAGCAGTTCTTC	CASSEWAGGHNEQFF
NA	NA	TRBV7-6	TRBJ1-4	TGTGCCAGCAGCATCACGAGCCAGGACAGTTCCGAAAAACTGTTTTTT	CASSITSQDSSEKLFF
NA	NA	TRBV7-7	TRBJ2-7	TGTGCCAGCAGCTTAGCGGAGAGTGACGAGCAGTACTTC	CASSLAESDEQYF
NA	TRBD1	TRBV11-2	TRBJ2-7	TGTGCCAGCAGCTCCCGTGACAGGGGGACCAACGAGCAGTACTTC	CASSSRDRGTNEQYF
NA	NA	TRBV6-1	TRBJ1-2	TGTGCCAGCAGTGAATCCCACAGCAACTATGGCTACACCTTC	CASSESHSNYGYTF
NA	NA	TRBV5-1	TRBJ2-3	TGCGCCAGCAGCTACTCCGGGGCCACAGATACGCAGTATTTT	CASSYSGATDTQYF
NA	NA	TRBV2	TRBJ2-6	TGTGCCAGCAGAACTTTCTCACAGGGTTCTGGGGCCAACGTCCTGACTTTC	CASRTFSQGSGANVLTF
NA	NA	TRBV6-6	TRBJ1-5	TGTGCCAGCACCCAGGGCGTCCCGAGGGATCAGCCCCAGCATTTT	CASTQGVPRDQPQHF
NA	NA	TRBV7-2	TRBJ2-2	TGTGCCAGCAGCTTAGGATACAGAGCGAACACCGGGGAGCTGTTTTTT	CASSLGYRANTGELFF
NA	NA	TRBV19	TRBJ2-7	TGTGCCAGTCGAGGCGGGCTTGGGGAGCAGTACTTC	CASRGGLGEQYF
NA	TRBD2	TRBV29-1	TRBJ2-1	TGCAGCGCCCCACCCCCACGCGGGAGCTCCTACAATGAGCAGTTCTTC	CSAPPPRGSSYNEQFF
NA	NA	TRBV5-1	TRBJ2-7	TGCGCCGGCAGCTTGAAATCTTCCGAGCAGTACTTC	CAGSLKSSEQYF